The clone carrying this T cell receptor beta chain occurred a few times. The antigen is unknown. The data were obtained in a study of cytomegalovirus exposure and HLA in healthy donors. Study results and limitations: The study designated 160 or so TCR beta chains cytomegalovirus-associated.

The PCR was carried out with 60 Vbeta primers and 13 Jbeta primers. Using immunoSEQ multiplex PCR, the repertoire was profiled, and TCRdb retains in-frame clones only, with some absent. There are 80,000 to 100,000 clones in the sample; roughly two thirds occur only once, and around 2.3% lies in the top ten. The clonotype comes from a man in his fifties in good health and CMV-seronegative. Sequencing was done on a sample of PBMCs.

Written as DNA, the CDR3 is TGTGCCAGCAGCATCGGACAGGGGGCCTTTGGCTACACCTTC. It yields the protein CASSIGQGAFGYTF. V and J are TRBV5-4 and TRBJ1-2; 11 positions match TRBD1. CDR3 length equals 14 residues. Trimming cost V 4 bases and J 7 bases; bases outside gene matches: 6. Germline assignment: CDR1 SGHNT and CDR2 YYREEE (reference sequence). Based on the CDR3 plus reference TRBV5-4 and TRBJ1-2, the full variable domain is ETGVTQSPTHLIKTRGQQVTLRCSSQSGHNTVSWYQQALGQGPQFIFQYYREEENGRGNFPPRFSGLQFPNYSSELNVNALELDDSALYLCASSIGQGAFGYTFGSGTRLTVV.